The 11 T cell receptor beta chains below all came from one sample that was sequenced in a study of T cell repertoires in cytomegalovirus infection. MiXCR, applied by TCRdb to the reads, yields one record per CDR3 protein. The sample contains some 400,000 distinct CDR3 sequences, 15% to 20% of which appear only once. The sample taken for sequencing was PBMCs. These receptor sequences come from a human donor in good health (CMV status not recorded). Some clones in this sample may be carry-over from other donors' samples.

The J gene is TRBJ2-7, the V gene TRBV19; 10 bases are shared with TRBD2. CDR3 length: 15 residues. V dropped 6 bases and J dropped 4; count of bases not matched to a gene: 9. Germline assignment: CDR1 LNHDA and CDR2 SQIVND (reference sequence). The CDR3 is CASSLKREGTYEQYF. DNA of the CDR3: TGTGCCAGTAGCCTCAAGCGGGAGGGGACTTACGAGCAGTACTTC. The entire variable domain, with the rest obtained from reference TRBV19 and TRBJ2-7, is as follows: DGGITQSPKYLFRKEGQNVTLSCEQNLNHDAMYWYRQDPGQGLRLIYYSQIVNDFQKGDIAEGYSVSREKKESFPLTVTSAQKNPTAFYLCASSLKREGTYEQYFGPGTRLTVT.

The chain uses TRBV20-1 and TRBJ2-7, with D maybe TRBD2 (5 bases). The CDR3 is made up of 16 amino acids. Per the germline V gene, CDR1 is DFQATT and CDR2 is SNEGSKA (reference sequence). V was clipped by 2 bases and J by 4 bases, with 21 bases between them. This CDR3 is CSARSTRPDWRYEQYF. The CDR3 region has the DNA TGCAGTGCTAGATCAACGAGGCCGGACTGGCGGTACGAGCAGTACTTC.

The chain recombines TRBV7-9 with TRBJ1-5, with TRBD1 as a possible D gene (5 bases). Germline V CDR1 and CDR2: SEHNR, FQNEAQ (reference sequence). The CDR3 has 16 residues. Trimming took off 4 bases at V and 2 bases at J, with 15 bases between the two ends. The CDR3 reads CASSSWKGLGNQPQHF. In nucleotides, the CDR3 is TGTGCCAGCAGCTCCTGGAAGGGACTTGGCAATCAGCCCCAGCATTTT.

This clonotype appeared many times. The rearrangement uses TRBV7-2 and TRBJ2-7, with a weak D call TRBD2 (6 bases). V lost 3 bases to trimming and J lost 2 bases, with 14 bases between them. The CDR3 length is 15 residues. The germline V gene encodes CDR1 SGHTA and CDR2 FQGNSA. DNA for the CDR3: TGTGCCAGCAGCTTTCAAGGGACTTCCCCCTACGAGCAGTACTTC. Its protein product is CASSFQGTSPYEQYF.

The V call is TRBV20-1, the J call TRBJ2-7; 7 nucleotides line up with TRBD2. This CDR3 contains 13 residues. Germline V gene lookup returns CDR1 DFQATT and CDR2 SNEGSKA (reference sequence). The J segment lost 3 bases and the V segment lost 5 bases, leaving 7 bases of the junction unmatched. The CDR3 protein is CSALGRVSYEQYF. CDR3 nucleotides: TGCAGTGCTCTAGGGAGGGTAAGCTACGAGCAGTACTTC.

The rearrangement uses TRBV6-1 and TRBJ1-5; 7 bases map to TRBD1. The CDR3 totals 14 residues. With V trimmed by 8 bases and J by 4 bases, 8 bases remained unmatched. Germline assignment: CDR1 MNHNS and CDR2 SASEGT. The CDR3: CASQTGDRNQPQHF. The CDR3, as DNA: TGTGCCAGCCAAACAGGGGATCGGAATCAGCCCCAGCATTTT.

This chain uses TRBV20-1 with TRBJ2-5, with a possible D match to TRBD1 (5 bases). CDR1 is DFQATT and CDR2 is SNEGSKA in the germline V gene (reference sequence). The CDR3 runs to 14 residues. V lost 4 bases to trimming and J lost 5 bases, with 17 bases between them. The CDR3 region has the DNA TGCAGTGCTATCCTGGCGGATAAGGGGGAGACCCAGTACTTC. This gives the protein CSAILADKGETQYF.

This clonotype has a single count. The gene calls are TRBV6-2 or TRBV6-3 and TRBJ2-1, with no clear D. V lost 4 bases and J lost 7, with 8 bases in between. From germline, CDR1 is MNHEY and CDR2 SVGEGT. The CDR3 covers 12 residues. The CDR3 here is CASSSDLNEQFF. The CDR3 DNA reads TGTGCCAGCAGTTCCGACTTAAATGAGCAGTTCTTC.

This clonotype was counted many times. The CDR3 is CASSPGTDSYEQYF. The DNA for the CDR3 is TGTGCCAGCAGCCCCGGGACAGACTCCTACGAGCAGTACTTC. V gene TRBV7-9 combines with J gene TRBJ2-7; 7 positions match TRBD1. The trim removed 5 bases at V and 0 bases at J, leaving 4 bases unmatched. This CDR3 has 14 residues. The germline V gene has CDR1 SEHNR and CDR2 FQNEAQ (reference sequence).

This clonotype was recorded many times. The chain links TRBV12-3 or TRBV12-4 to TRBJ1-1; D is possibly TRBD1 (5 bases). Between the trimmed V and J ends, which lost 8 bases and 6 bases, there was a span of 19 bases. CDR3 length: 14 amino acids. CDR3 sequence reads: CASGLAGGDAEAFF. The CDR3 DNA follows: TGTGCCAGCGGCCTTGCGGGGGGGGACGCTGAAGCTTTCTTT.

This clonotype was recorded at least ten times. The chain carries TRBV5-6 and TRBJ1-5, with 11 bases that match TRBD1. CDR3 length equals 15 residues. With 4 bases clipped from V and 4 bases from J, the junction kept 4 bases outside the gene matches. Germline-derived CDR1 and CDR2 are SGHDT and YYEEEE. CDR3 nucleotide sequence: TGTGCCAGCAGCCAGGGACAGGGGGGGAATCAGCCCCAGCATTTT. Translation gives CASSQGQGGNQPQHF.